A single sample gave rise to the 14 T cell receptor beta chains below, sequenced in a study of T cells in tumors and immune-related adverse events. Generated by immunoSEQ multiplex PCR, the TCRdb table keeps only in-frame clones and is missing some. The table includes approximately 8,100 clones, around 94% detected once. Sequencing was performed on lymph node tissue, taken from a patient treated with anti-PD-1 therapy. The origin of the receptors is a female donor with metastatic renal cell carcinoma.

J is TRBJ2-7 and V is TRBV19; no firm D call. V lost 4 bases, J lost 3 bases, and 7 bases lay in between. This CDR3 is 12 amino acids long. Germline-derived CDR1 and CDR2 are LNHDA and SQIVND (reference sequence). The CDR3 DNA reads as TGTGCCAGTAGTACGGGCAACTACGAGCAGTACTTC. This encodes CASSTGNYEQYF. Together with reference TRBV19 and TRBJ2-7, the CDR3 gives the full variable domain: DGGITQSPKYLFRKEGQNVTLSCEQNLNHDAMYWYRQDPGQGLRLIYYSQIVNDFQKGDIAEGYSVSREKKESFPLTVTSAQKNPTAFYLCASSTGNYEQYFGPGTRLTVT.

The chain joins TRBV6-6 to TRBJ2-7, with 11 bases that match TRBD2. J was trimmed by 2 bases and V by 6 bases; bases with no gene match: 3. The CDR3 consists of 14 residues. The germline gives CDR1 MNHNY, CDR2 SVGAGI (reference sequence). In DNA, the CDR3 is TGTGCCAGCAGGACTAGCGGGGTTACCTACGAGCAGTACTTC. Encoded protein: CASRTSGVTYEQYF.

The chain employs TRBV14 and TRBJ2-1; 15 bases match TRBD2. Trimming at V came to 3 bases and at J to 3 bases, leaving 6 bases not matched to a gene. This CDR3 contains 18 residues. CDR1 SGHDN and CDR2 FVKESK come from the germline V gene. CDR3 in DNA: TGTGCCAGCAGCCAGCCCGGACTAGCGGGAGGGTACTACAATGAGCAGTTCTTC. This codes for CASSQPGLAGGYYNEQFF.

This clone was seen a single time. V usage is TRBV4-1 and J usage is TRBJ1-2; D might be TRBD1 (5 bases). Germline V gene data show CDR1 as MGHRA and CDR2 as YSYEKL. Deletions cut 0 bases from V and 5 bases from J, with 10 bases between. CDR3 length: 14 amino acids. CDR3 protein: CASSQDPRAYGYTF. As DNA, the CDR3 is TGCGCCAGCAGCCAAGACCCCAGGGCTTATGGCTACACCTTC.

The rearrangement uses TRBV11-2 and TRBJ1-1; D gene unclear. CDR1 is SGHAT and CDR2 is FQNNGV in the germline V gene. Trimming pared 1 base from V and 2 bases from J, leaving 8 bases between. The CDR3 loop spans 14 amino acids. In nucleotides, the CDR3 is TGTGCCAGCAGCTTAGTCACCCTAAACACTGAAGCTTTCTTT. As protein: CASSLVTLNTEAFF. Based on the CDR3 plus reference TRBV11-2 and TRBJ1-1, the full variable domain is EAGVAQSPRYKIIEKRQSVAFWCNPISGHATLYWYQQILGQGPKLLIQFQNNGVVDDSQLPKDRFSAERLKGVDSTLKIQPAKLEDSAVYLCASSLVTLNTEAFFGQGTRLTVV.

This chain links TRBV27 with TRBJ1-2, with TRBD1 matching over 8 bases. The CDR3 covers 18 residues. V was pared by 8 bases and J by 0 bases, with 17 bases of the junction left unmatched. The germline V gene has CDR1 MNHEY and CDR2 SMNVEV (reference sequence). CDR3 sequence (DNA): TGTGCCAGCCGCACCCCAGCCAGGGACAGGATGACTAACTATGGCTACACCTTC. The encoded protein is CASRTPARDRMTNYGYTF.

The J gene is TRBJ2-2, the V gene TRBV19; D gene ambiguous. Germline values: CDR1 LNHDA, CDR2 SQIVND (reference sequence). CDR3 size: 15 residues. Trimming took off 6 bases at V and 0 bases at J, with 11 bases between the two ends. The CDR3 region is CASRSLGTNTGELFF. The CDR3 bases are TGTGCCAGTAGGAGTCTGGGGACGAACACCGGGGAGCTGTTTTTT.

This chain uses TRBV6-5 with TRBJ1-3; 7 bases are a match to TRBD1. V trimming: 4 bases; J trimming: 4 bases; junction bases outside the gene matches: 1. The CDR3 is made up of 13 amino acids. CDR1 is MNHEY, CDR2 SVGAGI, per germline. CDR3 protein: CASSLGQGNTIYF. The CDR3 DNA reads TGTGCCAGCAGTTTGGGACAGGGAAACACCATATATTTT.

The chain recombines TRBV27 with TRBJ2-5, with D hard to call. The CDR3 extends over 14 amino acids. CDR1 MNHEY and CDR2 SMNVEV come from the germline V gene (reference sequence). The V and J ends lost 1 base and 2 bases respectively, with 8 bases between them. CDR3 protein: CASSLYLGQETQYF. In DNA, the CDR3 is TGTGCCAGCAGTTTATATCTGGGACAAGAGACCCAGTACTTC.

The genes are TRBV11-3 and TRBJ2-1, with D maybe TRBD2 (6 bases). CDR1 and CDR2 (germline): SGHNT, YENEEA. This CDR3 has 15 residues. Trimming left V 2 bases short and J 8 bases short, with 16 bases between. The CDR3 region has the DNA TGTGCCAGCAGCTTACTGGGACTCCTCAGGGATGAGCAGTTCTTC. Its translation: CASSLLGLLRDEQFF.

The rearrangement links TRBV11-1 to TRBJ1-3; D is unclear. V lost 3 bases and J lost 0, with 9 bases in between. The CDR3 totals 15 residues. Germline V gene sequence: CDR1 SGHAT, CDR2 FQDESV (reference sequence). In nucleotides, the CDR3 is TGTGCCAGCAGCTTCACAGTTTACTCTGGAAACACCATATATTTT. Translating it yields CASSFTVYSGNTIYF.

This clone was seen only a few times. V usage is TRBV2 and J usage is TRBJ2-7; no clear D gene. Germline CDR1 reads SNHLY; CDR2 reads FYNNEI. Trimming removed 1 base at V and 2 bases at J, with 12 bases between. The CDR3 contains 15 residues. CDR3 protein: CASSEGAGYPYEQYF. CDR3 DNA: TGTGCCAGCAGTGAAGGGGCAGGCTACCCCTACGAGCAGTACTTC.

This clone was seen just once. The chain has TRBV6-1 and TRBJ1-4; perhaps TRBD1 as D (6 bases). The CDR3 contains 16 residues. Deletions cut 0 bases from V and 11 bases from J, with 19 bases between. Per the germline V gene, CDR1 is MNHNS and CDR2 is SASEGT. CDR3 in amino acids: CASSEARSGTFGKLFF. CDR3 sequence (DNA): TGTGCCAGCAGTGAAGCGCGTAGCGGGACATTTGGGAAACTGTTTTTT.

Here the CDR3 DNA reads TGTGCTAGTGCCAATTCCACAGGGGCCTATAGCAATCAGCCCCAGCATTTT. This translates into CASANSTGAYSNQPQHF. The rearrangement joins TRBV12-5 to TRBJ1-5, with 7 bases matching TRBD1. Trimming cost V 7 bases and J 0 bases; bases outside gene matches: 12. CDR3 length: 17 residues. Germline loops: CDR1 LGHNT, CDR2 FRNRAP.